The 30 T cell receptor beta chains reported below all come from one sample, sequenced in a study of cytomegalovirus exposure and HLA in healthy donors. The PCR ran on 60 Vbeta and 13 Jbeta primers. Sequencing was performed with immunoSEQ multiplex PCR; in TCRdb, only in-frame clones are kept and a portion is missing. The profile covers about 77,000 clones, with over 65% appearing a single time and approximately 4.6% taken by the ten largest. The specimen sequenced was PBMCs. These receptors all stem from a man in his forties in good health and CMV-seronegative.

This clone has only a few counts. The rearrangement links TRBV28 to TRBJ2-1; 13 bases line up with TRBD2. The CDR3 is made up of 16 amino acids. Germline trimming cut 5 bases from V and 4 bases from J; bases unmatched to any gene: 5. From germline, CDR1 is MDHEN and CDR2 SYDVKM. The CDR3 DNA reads TGTGCCAGCAGTACCCGGACTAGCGGGAGATACAATGAGCAGTTCTTC. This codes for CASSTRTSGRYNEQFF.

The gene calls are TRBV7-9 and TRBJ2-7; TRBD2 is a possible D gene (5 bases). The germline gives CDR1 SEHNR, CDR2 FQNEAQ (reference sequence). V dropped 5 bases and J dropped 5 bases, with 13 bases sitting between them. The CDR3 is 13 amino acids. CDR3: CASSAGIVNEQYF. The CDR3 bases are TGTGCCAGCAGCGCCGGGATCGTCAACGAGCAGTACTTC.

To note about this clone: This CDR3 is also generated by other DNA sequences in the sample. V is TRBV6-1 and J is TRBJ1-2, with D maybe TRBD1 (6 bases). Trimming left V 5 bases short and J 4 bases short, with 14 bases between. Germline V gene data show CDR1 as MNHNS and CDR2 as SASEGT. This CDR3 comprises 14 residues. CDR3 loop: CASSPRTDLYGYTF. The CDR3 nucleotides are TGTGCCAGCAGTCCCCGGACAGACCTCTATGGCTACACCTTC.

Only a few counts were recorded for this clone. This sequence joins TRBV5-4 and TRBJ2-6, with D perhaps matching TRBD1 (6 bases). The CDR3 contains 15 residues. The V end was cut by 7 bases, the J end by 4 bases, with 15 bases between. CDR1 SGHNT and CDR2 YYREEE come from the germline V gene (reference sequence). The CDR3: CASGGRDNGANVLTF. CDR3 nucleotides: TGTGCCAGCGGGGGACGGGACAACGGGGCCAACGTCCTGACTTTC.

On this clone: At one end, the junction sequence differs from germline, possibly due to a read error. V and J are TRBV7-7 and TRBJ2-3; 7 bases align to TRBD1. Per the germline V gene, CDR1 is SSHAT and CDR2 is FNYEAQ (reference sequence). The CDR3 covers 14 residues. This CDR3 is CASSVGQGTDTQYF. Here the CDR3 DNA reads TGTGCTAGCAGCGTCGGACAGGGCACAGATACGCAGTATTTT.

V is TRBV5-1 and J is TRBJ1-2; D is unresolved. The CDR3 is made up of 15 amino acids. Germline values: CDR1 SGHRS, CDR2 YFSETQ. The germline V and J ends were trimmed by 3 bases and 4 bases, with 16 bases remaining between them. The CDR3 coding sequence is TGCGCCAGCAGCTCCCCGGGAGGTCAGACCTATGGCTACACCTTC. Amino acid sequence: CASSSPGGQTYGYTF.

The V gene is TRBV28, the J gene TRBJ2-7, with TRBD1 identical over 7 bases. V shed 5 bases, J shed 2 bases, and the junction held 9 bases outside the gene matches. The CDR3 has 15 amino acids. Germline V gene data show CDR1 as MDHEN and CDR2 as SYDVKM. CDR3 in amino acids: CASSRPGQLTYEQYF. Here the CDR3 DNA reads TGTGCCAGCAGTCGCCCGGGACAGCTCACCTACGAGCAGTACTTC. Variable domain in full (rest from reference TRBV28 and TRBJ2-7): DVKVTQSSRYLVKRTGEKVFLECVQDMDHENMFWYRQDPGLGLRLIYFSYDVKMKEKGDIPEGYSVSREKKERFSLILESASTNQTSMYLCASSRPGQLTYEQYFGPGTRLTVT.

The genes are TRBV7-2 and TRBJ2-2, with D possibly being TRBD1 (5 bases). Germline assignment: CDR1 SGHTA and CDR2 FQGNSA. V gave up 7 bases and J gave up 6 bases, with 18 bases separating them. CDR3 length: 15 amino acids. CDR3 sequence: CASTKGASDPGELFF. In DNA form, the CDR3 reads TGTGCCAGCACCAAAGGGGCTTCCGATCCCGGGGAGCTGTTTTTT.

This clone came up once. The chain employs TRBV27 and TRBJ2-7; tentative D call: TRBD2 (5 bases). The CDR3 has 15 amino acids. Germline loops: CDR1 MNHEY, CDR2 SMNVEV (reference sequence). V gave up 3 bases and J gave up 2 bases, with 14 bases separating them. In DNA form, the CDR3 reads TGTGCCAGCAGTTTGTCCCCGGGTAGCGCCTACGAGCAGTACTTC. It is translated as CASSLSPGSAYEQYF.

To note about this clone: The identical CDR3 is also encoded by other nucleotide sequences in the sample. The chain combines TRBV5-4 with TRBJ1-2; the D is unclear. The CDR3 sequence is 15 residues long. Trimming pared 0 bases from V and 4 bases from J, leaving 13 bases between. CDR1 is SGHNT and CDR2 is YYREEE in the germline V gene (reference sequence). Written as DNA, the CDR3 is TGTGCCAGCAGCTTGGGGGCGGGGTCCGGCTATGGCTACACCTTC. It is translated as CASSLGAGSGYGYTF.

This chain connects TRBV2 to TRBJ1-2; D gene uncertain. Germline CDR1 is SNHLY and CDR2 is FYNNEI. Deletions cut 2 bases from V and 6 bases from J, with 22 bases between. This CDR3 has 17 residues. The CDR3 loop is CASSEIGGLSPVNGYTF. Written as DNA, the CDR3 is TGTGCCAGCAGTGAAATTGGTGGGCTTTCCCCGGTCAATGGCTACACCTTC. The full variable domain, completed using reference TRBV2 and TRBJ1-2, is EPEVTQTPSHQVTQMGQEVILRCVPISNHLYFYWYRQILGQKVEFLVSFYNNEISEKSEIFDDQFSVERPDGSNFTLKIRSTKLEDSAMYFCASSEIGGLSPVNGYTFGSGTRLTVV.

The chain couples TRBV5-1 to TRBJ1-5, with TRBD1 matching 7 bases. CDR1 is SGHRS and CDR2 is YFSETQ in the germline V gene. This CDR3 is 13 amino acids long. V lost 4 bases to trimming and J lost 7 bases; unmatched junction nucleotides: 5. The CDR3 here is CASSPRGDQPQHF. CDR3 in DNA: TGCGCCAGCAGCCCCAGGGGGGACCAGCCCCAGCATTTT.

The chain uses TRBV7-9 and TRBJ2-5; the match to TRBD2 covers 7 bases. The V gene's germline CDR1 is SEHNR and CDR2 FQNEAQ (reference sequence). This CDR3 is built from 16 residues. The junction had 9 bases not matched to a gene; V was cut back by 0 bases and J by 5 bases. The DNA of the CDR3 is TGTGCCAGCAGCTTAGCCTCGACTAGCTGGTCCGAGACCCAGTACTTC. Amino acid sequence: CASSLASTSWSETQYF.

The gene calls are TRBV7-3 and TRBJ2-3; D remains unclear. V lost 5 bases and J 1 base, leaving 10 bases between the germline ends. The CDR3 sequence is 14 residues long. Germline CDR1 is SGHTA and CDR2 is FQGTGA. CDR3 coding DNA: TGTGCCAGCAGCCCACTGGGCGGCACAGATACGCAGTATTTT. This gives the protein CASSPLGGTDTQYF.

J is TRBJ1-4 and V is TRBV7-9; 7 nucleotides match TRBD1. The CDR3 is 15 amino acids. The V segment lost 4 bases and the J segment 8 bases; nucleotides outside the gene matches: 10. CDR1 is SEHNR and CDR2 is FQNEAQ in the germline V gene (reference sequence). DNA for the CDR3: TGTGCCAGCAGCTCCAGGACAGGCCTAACGGAAAAACTGTTTTTT. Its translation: CASSSRTGLTEKLFF.

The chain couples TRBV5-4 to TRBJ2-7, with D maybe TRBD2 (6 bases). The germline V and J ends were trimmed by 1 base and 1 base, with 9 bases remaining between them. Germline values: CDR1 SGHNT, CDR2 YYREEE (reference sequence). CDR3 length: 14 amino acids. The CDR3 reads CASSLSAGSYEQYF. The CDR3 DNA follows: TGTGCCAGCAGCTTGTCTGCGGGATCCTACGAGCAGTACTTC.

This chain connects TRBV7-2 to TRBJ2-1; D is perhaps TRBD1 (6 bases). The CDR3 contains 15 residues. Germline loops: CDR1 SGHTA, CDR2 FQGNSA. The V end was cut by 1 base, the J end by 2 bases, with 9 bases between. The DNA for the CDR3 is TGTGCCAGCAGCTTAGGGACAGCTCCCTACAATGAGCAGTTCTTC. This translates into CASSLGTAPYNEQFF.

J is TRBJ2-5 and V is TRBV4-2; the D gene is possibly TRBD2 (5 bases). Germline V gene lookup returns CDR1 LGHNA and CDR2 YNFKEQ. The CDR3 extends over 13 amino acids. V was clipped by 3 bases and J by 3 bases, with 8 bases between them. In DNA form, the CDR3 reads TGTGCCAGCAGCCAGAGGGCAGAAGAGACCCAGTACTTC. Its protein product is CASSQRAEETQYF.

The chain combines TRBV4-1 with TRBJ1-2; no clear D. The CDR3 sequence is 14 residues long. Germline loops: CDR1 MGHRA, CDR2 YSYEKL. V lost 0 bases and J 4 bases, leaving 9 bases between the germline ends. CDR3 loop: CASSQDWAGYGYTF. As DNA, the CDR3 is TGCGCCAGCAGCCAAGATTGGGCGGGCTATGGCTACACCTTC.

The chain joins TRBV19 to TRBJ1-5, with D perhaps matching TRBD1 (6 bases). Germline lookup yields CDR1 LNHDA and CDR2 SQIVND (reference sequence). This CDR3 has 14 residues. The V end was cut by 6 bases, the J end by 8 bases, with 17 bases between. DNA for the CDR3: TGTGCCAGTAGCTTACAGGGCCCTAGGGAGCCCCAGCATTTT. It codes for CASSLQGPREPQHF.

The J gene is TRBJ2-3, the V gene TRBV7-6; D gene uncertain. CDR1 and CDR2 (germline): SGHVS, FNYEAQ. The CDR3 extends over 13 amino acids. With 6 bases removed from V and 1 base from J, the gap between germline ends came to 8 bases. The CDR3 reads CASRGQGTDTQYF. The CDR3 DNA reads TGTGCCAGCAGGGGCCAGGGCACAGATACGCAGTATTTT.

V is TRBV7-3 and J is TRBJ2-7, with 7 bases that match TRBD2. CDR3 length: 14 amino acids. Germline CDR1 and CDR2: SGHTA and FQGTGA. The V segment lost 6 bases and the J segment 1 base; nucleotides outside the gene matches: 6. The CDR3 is CASRFAGASYEQYF. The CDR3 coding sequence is TGTGCCAGCAGGTTCGCGGGAGCTTCCTACGAGCAGTACTTC.

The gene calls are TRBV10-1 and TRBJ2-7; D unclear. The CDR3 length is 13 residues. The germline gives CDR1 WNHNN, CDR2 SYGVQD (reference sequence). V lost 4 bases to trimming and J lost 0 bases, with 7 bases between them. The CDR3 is CASSAHSSYEQYF. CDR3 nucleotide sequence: TGCGCCAGCAGTGCGCACTCCTCCTACGAGCAGTACTTC.

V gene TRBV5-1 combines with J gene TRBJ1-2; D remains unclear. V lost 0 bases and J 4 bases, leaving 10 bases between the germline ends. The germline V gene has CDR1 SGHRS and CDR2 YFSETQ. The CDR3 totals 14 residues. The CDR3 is CASSLGGSGYGYTF. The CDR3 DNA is TGCGCCAGCAGCTTGGGTGGGAGTGGCTATGGCTACACCTTC. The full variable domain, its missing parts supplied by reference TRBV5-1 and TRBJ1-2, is KAGVTQTPRYLIKTRGQQVTLSCSPISGHRSVSWYQQTPGQGLQFLFEYFSETQRNKGNFPGRFSGRQFSNSRSEMNVSTLELGDSALYLCASSLGGSGYGYTFGSGTRLTVV.

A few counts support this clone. The CDR3 sequence: CASSPAGQGFGYTF. The DNA of the CDR3 is TGCGCCAGCAGCCCTGCCGGACAGGGGTTTGGCTACACCTTC. The gene calls are TRBV10-1 and TRBJ1-2, with 9 bases lining up with TRBD1. CDR1 is WNHNN and CDR2 is SYGVQD in the germline V gene (reference sequence). The trim removed 6 bases at V and 7 bases at J, leaving 9 bases unmatched. CDR3 length equals 14 residues.

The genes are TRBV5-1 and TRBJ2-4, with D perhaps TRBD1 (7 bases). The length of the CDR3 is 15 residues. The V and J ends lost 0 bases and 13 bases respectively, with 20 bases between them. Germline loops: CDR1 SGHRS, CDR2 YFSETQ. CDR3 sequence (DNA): TGCGCCAGCAGCTTGGCCGGGACAGACCTGGAGGGACAGTACTTC. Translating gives CASSLAGTDLEGQYF.

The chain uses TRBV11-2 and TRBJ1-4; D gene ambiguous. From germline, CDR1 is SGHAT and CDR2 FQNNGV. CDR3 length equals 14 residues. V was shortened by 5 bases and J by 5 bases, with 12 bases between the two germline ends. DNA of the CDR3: TGTGCCAGCAGCCTAGGAGGGCGGAATGAAAAACTGTTTTTT. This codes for CASSLGGRNEKLFF.

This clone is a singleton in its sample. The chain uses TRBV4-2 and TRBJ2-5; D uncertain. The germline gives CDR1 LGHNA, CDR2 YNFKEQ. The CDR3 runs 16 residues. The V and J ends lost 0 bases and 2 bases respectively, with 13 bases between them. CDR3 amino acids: CASSQDGTIIQETQYF. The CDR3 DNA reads TGTGCCAGCAGCCAAGATGGCACGATTATACAAGAGACCCAGTACTTC.

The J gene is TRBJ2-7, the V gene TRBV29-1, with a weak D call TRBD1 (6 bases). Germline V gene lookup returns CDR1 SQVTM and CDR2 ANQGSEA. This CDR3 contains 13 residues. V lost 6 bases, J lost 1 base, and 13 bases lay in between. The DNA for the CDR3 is TGCAGCGTGGTGGACAGAAGTTCCTACGAGCAGTACTTC. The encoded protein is CSVVDRSSYEQYF.

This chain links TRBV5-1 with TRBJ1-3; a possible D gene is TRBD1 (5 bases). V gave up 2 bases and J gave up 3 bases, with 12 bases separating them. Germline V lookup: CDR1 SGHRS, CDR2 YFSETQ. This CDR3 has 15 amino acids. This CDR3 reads CASSLNFGGGNTIYF. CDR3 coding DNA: TGCGCCAGCAGCTTAAATTTCGGGGGTGGAAACACCATATATTTT.